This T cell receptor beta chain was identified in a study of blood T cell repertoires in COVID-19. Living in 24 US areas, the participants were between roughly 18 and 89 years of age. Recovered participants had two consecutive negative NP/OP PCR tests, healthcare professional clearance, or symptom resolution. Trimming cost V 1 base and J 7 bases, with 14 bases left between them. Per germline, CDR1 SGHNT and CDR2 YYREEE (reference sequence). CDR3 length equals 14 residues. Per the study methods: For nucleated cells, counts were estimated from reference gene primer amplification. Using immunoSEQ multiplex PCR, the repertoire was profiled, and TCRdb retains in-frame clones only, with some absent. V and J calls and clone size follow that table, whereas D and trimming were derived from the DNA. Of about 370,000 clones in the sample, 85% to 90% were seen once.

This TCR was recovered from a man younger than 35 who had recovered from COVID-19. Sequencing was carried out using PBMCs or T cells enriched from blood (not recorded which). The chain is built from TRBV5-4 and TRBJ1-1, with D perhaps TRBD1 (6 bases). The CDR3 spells CASSLPGQSGEAFF. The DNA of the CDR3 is TGTGCCAGCAGCTTGCCCGGACAGTCCGGTGAAGCTTTCTTT. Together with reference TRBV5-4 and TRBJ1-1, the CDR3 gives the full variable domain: ETGVTQSPTHLIKTRGQQVTLRCSSQSGHNTVSWYQQALGQGPQFIFQYYREEENGRGNFPPRFSGLQFPNYSSELNVNALELDDSALYLCASSLPGQSGEAFFGQGTRLTVV.